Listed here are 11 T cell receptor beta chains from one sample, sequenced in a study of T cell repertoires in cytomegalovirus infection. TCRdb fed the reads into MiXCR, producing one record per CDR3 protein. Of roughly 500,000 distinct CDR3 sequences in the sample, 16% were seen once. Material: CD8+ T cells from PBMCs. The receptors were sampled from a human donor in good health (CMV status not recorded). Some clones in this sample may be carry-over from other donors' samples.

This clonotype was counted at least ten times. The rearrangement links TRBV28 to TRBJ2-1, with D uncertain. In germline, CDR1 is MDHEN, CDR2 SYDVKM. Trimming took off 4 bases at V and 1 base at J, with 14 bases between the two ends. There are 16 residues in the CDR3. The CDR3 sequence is CASSYAGEPSYNEQFF. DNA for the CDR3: TGTGCCAGCAGTTATGCAGGCGAGCCATCCTACAATGAGCAGTTCTTC. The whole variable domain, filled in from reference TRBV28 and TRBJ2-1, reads DVKVTQSSRYLVKRTGEKVFLECVQDMDHENMFWYRQDPGLGLRLIYFSYDVKMKEKGDIPEGYSVSREKKERFSLILESASTNQTSMYLCASSYAGEPSYNEQFFGPGTRLTVL.

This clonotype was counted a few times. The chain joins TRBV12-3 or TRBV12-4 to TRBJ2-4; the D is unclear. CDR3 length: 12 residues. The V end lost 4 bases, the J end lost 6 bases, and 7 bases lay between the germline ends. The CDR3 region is CASSSEINIQYF. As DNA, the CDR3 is TGTGCCAGCAGTTCCGAGATAAACATTCAGTACTTC.

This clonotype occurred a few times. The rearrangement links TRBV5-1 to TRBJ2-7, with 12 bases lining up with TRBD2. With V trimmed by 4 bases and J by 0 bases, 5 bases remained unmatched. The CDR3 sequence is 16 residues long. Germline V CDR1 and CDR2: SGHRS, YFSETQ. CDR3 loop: CASSDGLAGTSYEQYF. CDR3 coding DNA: TGCGCCAGCAGCGACGGACTAGCGGGGACCTCCTACGAGCAGTACTTC.

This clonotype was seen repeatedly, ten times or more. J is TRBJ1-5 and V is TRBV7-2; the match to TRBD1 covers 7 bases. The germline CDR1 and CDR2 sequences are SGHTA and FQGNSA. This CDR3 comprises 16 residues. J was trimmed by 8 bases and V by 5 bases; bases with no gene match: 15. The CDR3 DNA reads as TGTGCCAGCAGCATCAACCAGTGGGACAGAGATAAGCCCCAGCATTTT. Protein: CASSINQWDRDKPQHF.

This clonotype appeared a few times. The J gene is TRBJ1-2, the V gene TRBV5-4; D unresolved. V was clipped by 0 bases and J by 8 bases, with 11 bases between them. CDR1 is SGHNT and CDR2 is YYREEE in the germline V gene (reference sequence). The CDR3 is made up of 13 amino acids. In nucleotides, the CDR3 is TGTGCCAGCAGCTTGGCGGACCGCCCCGGCTACACCTTC. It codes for CASSLADRPGYTF.

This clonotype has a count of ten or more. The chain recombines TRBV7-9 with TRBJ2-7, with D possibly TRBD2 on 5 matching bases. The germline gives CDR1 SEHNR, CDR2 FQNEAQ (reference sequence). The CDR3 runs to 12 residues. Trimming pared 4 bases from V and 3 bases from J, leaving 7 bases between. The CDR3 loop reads CASSYRDYEQYF. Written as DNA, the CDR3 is TGTGCCAGCAGCTATCGGGACTACGAGCAGTACTTC.

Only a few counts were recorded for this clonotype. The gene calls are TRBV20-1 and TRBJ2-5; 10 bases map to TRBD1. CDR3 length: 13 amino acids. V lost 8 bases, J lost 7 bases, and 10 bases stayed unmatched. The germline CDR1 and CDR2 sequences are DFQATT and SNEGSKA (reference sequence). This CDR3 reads CSPRDRGSRTQYF. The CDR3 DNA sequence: TGCAGTCCCCGGGACAGGGGATCGAGGACCCAGTACTTC.

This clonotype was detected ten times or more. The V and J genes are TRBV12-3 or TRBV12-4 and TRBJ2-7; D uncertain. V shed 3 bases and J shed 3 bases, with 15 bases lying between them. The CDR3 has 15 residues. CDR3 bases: TGTGCCAGCAGTTTTGGTTCACCGGCTGACTACGAGCAGTACTTC. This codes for CASSFGSPADYEQYF.

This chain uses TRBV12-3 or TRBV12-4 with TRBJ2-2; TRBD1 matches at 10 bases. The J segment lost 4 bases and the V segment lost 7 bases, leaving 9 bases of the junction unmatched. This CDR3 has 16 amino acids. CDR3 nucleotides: TGTGCCAGCATGAACTCCGGGACAGGGGCCACCGGGGAGCTGTTTTTT. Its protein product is CASMNSGTGATGELFF.

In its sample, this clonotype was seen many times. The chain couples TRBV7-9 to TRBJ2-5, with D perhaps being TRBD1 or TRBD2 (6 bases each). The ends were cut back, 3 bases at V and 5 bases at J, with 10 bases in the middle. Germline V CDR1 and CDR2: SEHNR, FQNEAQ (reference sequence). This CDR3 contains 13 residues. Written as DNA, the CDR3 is TGTGCCAGCAGCTTCGGGGGCGCCGAGACCCAGTACTTC. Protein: CASSFGGAETQYF.

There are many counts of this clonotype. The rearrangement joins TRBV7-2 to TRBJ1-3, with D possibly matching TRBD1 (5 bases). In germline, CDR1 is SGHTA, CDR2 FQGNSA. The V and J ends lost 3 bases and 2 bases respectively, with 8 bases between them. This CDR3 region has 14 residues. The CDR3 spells CASSFAGTGNTIYF. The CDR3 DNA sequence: TGTGCCAGCAGCTTCGCAGGGACTGGAAACACCATATATTTT.